This T cell receptor beta chain was observed in a study of T cell responses to AZD1222 COVID-19 vaccine. The protocol was immunoSEQ multiplex PCR, while the TCRdb copy is restricted to in-frame clones and leaves out a portion. The repertoire holds 100,000 to 150,000 clones, roughly 91% seen once, with approximately 10% in the top ten. To note about this clone: What it binds is not known.

Germline assignment: CDR1 SGHVS and CDR2 FQNEAQ. J gave up 1 base and V 5 bases, and 7 bases lay outside the gene matches. This CDR3 comprises 16 residues. Study-level results: Sampling captured repertoires only after the peak T cell response.

The receptor's source is an adult in good health. The V and J genes are TRBV7-8 and TRBJ2-3; TRBD2 agrees at 9 bases. The specimen comprised peripheral blood, sampled on day 0 of MenACWY control vaccination. The CDR3: CASSLFSGRGTDTQYF. The CDR3, as DNA: TGTGCCAGCAGCCTATTTAGCGGGAGAGGCACAGATACGCAGTATTTT.